One sample yielded the 7 T cell receptor beta chains listed below, sequenced in a study of CD8 T cells in Susac syndrome. RNA amounts of roughly 0.5 to 1 ug underwent reverse transcription with random hexamers. A single record per CDR3 protein comes from TCRdb applying MiXCR to the immunoSEQ multiplex PCR reads. The table lists about 80,000 distinct CDR3 sequences, 85% to 95% of them singletons. Sample: CD4+ T cells from PBMCs. These receptors originate from a human donor with Susac syndrome.

The chain carries TRBV28 and TRBJ2-1; possible D gene TRBD2, 6 bases. With 4 bases removed from V and 0 bases from J, the gap between germline ends came to 22 bases. CDR1 is MDHEN, CDR2 SYDVKM, per germline. This CDR3 is 19 amino acids long. The CDR3 reads CASSSKPTGTLSSYNEQFF. For the CDR3, the DNA is TGTGCCAGCAGTTCTAAACCTACCGGGACTCTCAGCTCCTACAATGAGCAGTTCTTC.

A single count supports this clonotype. This chain uses TRBV18 with TRBJ1-2, with D unresolved. The CDR3 length is 13 residues. Germline V gives CDR1 KGHSH, CDR2 LQKENI. V dropped 1 base and J dropped 8 bases, with 11 bases sitting between them. The CDR3 region is CASSPQGPSGYTF. The CDR3 coding sequence is TGTGCCAGCTCACCACAGGGTCCGAGCGGCTACACCTTC.

The CDR3 DNA sequence: TGTGCCTGGAGTGTACTGGGGAACACTGAAGCTTTCTTT. Its translation is CAWSVLGNTEAFF. The V call is TRBV30, the J call TRBJ1-1; D remains unclear. Germline V gene data show CDR1 as GTSNPN and CDR2 as SVGIG (reference sequence). Trimming cost V 0 bases and J 1 base, with 6 bases left between them. The length of the CDR3 is 13 residues.

This CDR3 is CASSYSFSGANVLTF. CDR3 coding DNA: TGTGCCAGCAGTTACTCGTTCTCTGGGGCCAACGTCCTGACTTTC. The rearrangement links TRBV6-5 to TRBJ2-6, with D hard to call. Looked up from germline, CDR1 is MNHEY and CDR2 is SVGAGI. The CDR3 spans 15 residues. The V end was cut by 0 bases, the J end by 0 bases, with 3 bases between.

The chain joins TRBV20-1 to TRBJ2-3, with a tentative D call TRBD2 (5 bases). The germline CDR1 and CDR2 sequences are DFQATT and SNEGSKA (reference sequence). V was cut by 1 base and J by 5 bases, with 13 bases left in between. This CDR3 region has 14 residues. CDR3 nucleotide sequence: TGCAGTGCTAGAGGAGGGCCCTCGGGAGATACGCAGTATTTT. This encodes CSARGGPSGDTQYF.

The rearrangement joins TRBV5-4 to TRBJ2-3, with D unclear. The CDR3 is 12 residues long. The germline V and J ends were trimmed by 3 bases and 4 bases, with 6 bases remaining between them. CDR1 SGHNT and CDR2 YYREEE come from the germline V gene (reference sequence). In nucleotides, the CDR3 is TGTGCCAGCAGCTCGCTAGCAGATACGCAGTATTTT. It yields the protein CASSSLADTQYF.

CDR3: CASSPATGAFASEQYF. In nucleotides, the CDR3 is TGTGCCAGCAGCCCTGCGACCGGGGCCTTCGCTTCCGAGCAGTACTTC. The chain couples TRBV7-3 to TRBJ2-7; D possibly uses TRBD1 or TRBD2 (5 bases each). The V end was cut by 5 bases, the J end by 6 bases, with 23 bases between. This CDR3 comprises 16 residues. Germline CDR1 reads SGHTA; CDR2 reads FQGTGA.